This paragraph reports one TCR beta chain. This clonotype appeared a few times. Its binding antigen is unknown. Qualities for individual bases were not recorded, and no much larger clone is one base off. The CDR3 measures 16 amino acids from cysteine to phenylalanine. Kept here is only the CDR3 DNA, which spans 48 bases and is read in frame from base 1. V ends up 5 bases short and J 10 bases short, with an unmatched junction base count of 14. The entry originates in a study of T cell repertoires in cytomegalovirus infection (dated by TCRdb to between 2017 and 2020). Regarding the research as a whole: The peptide stimulations were aimed at well-studied HLA-B-restricted epitopes as well as recently identified HLA-C-restricted CMV epitopes, whose presentation resists viral immunomodulation. The HLA type of each donor mattered for the analysis, because public TCR beta signatures pointed to carriage of CMV infection along with the matching HLA type.

TCRdb shows the sequencer as Illumina HiSeq 1500. Clones were called with MiXCR by TCRdb after fastp trimmed the public reads at Q25, and only in-frame beta chains were retained. Each entry is one CDR3 protein sequence, shown with its most common DNA and genes. Here the sample has 300,000 to 400,000 distinct CDR3 sequences; approximately 25% occur a single time. About 14% of the sample rests with the top ten. What the research found in general, with its limitations: Carriers of CMV infection plus the relevant HLA type were discriminated by the cumulative frequency of public TCR beta family members in the study cohort and in an independent 352-donor cohort. The ex vivo response was dominated by HLA-C-restricted CMV-specific TCR beta clonotypes, which also provided the single most frequent clonotype in two of eight donors.

According to the study, the label for this sample's treatment or condition signals: in vitro stimulation with specific CMV peptide epitopes to enrich CMV-specific T cells. Recombination linked TRBV12-3 or TRBV12-4 to TRBJ2-1; 10 middle bases align to TRBD2. The sequence was collected from a human donor in good health (CMV status not recorded). Some clones in this sample may be carry-over from other donors' samples. The sequences come from cultured PBMCs, collected from culture after CMV antigen stimulation. The nucleotide sequence reads as follows: TGTGCCAGCAGTCCTCATACTAGCGGGATCTTTAGGGAGCAGTTCTTC. Translated, this is CASSPHTSGIFREQFF.